The rows below give T cell receptor beta chains drawn from one sample of a study of blood T cell repertoires in COVID-19. The method was immunoSEQ multiplex PCR; TCRdb's version includes in-frame clones alone and lacks a portion of them. The repertoire includes around 250,000 clones, 70% to 90% of them detected once, and 5.5% to 9% sits in the top ten. Sequenced: peripheral blood. Every receptor here comes from a woman in her seventies with active or convalescent COVID-19. CDR3s include the opening cysteine and the closing phenylalanine or tryptophan. Each record gives: D gene, clone size, J gene, V gene, CDR3 DNA, CDR3 protein. D genes are given only for firm matches. Size is stated for part of the rows, as once, few or many counts, or as a class when the clone is expanded.

D: .; size: .; J: TRBJ2-7; V: TRBV10-3; DNA: TGTGCCATCAGTGAGTCGGGCACCCCCTACGAGCAGTACTTC; CDR3: CAISESGTPYEQYF
D: TRBD1; size: .; J: TRBJ1-1; V: TRBV28; DNA: TGTGCCAGCAGTTTATGGAGGGGACAGAAGAACACTGAAGCTTTCTTT; CDR3: CASSLWRGQKNTEAFF
D: .; size: .; J: TRBJ2-1; V: TRBV20-1; DNA: TGCAGTGCTAGAGTCCGCGGGGAGCAGTTCTTC; CDR3: CSARVRGEQFF
D: .; size: .; J: TRBJ2-1; V: TRBV15; DNA: TGTGCCACCAGCAGAGATCTACCTCGTGATGAGCAGTTCTTC; CDR3: CATSRDLPRDEQFF
D: .; size: .; J: TRBJ1-2; V: TRBV5-5; DNA: TGTGCCAGCAGCTTGGACTTAAGCTCGTATGGCTACACCTTC; CDR3: CASSLDLSSYGYTF
D: .; size: .; J: TRBJ2-5; V: TRBV10-3; DNA: TGTGCCATCAGTGACGGGGGCCAAGAGACCCAGTACTTC; CDR3: CAISDGGQETQYF
D: .; size: .; J: TRBJ1-1; V: TRBV4-3; DNA: TGCGCCAGCAGCCAAGAACTCGGGAGGGACACTGAAGCTTTCTTT; CDR3: CASSQELGRDTEAFF
D: .; size: .; J: TRBJ1-2; V: TRBV6-5; DNA: TGTGCCAGCAGTTTCTCTCAGGTTGGCATCTATGGCTACACCTTC; CDR3: CASSFSQVGIYGYTF
D: TRBD1; size: .; J: TRBJ2-1; V: TRBV5-1; DNA: TGCGCCTCTTACCGGGACAGGGAACGGGATGAGCAGTTCTTC; CDR3: CASYRDRERDEQFF
D: .; size: .; J: TRBJ1-1; V: TRBV18; DNA: TGTGCCAGCTCAGCAGGGATCCTAAACACTGAAGCTTTCTTT; CDR3: CASSAGILNTEAFF
D: .; size: .; J: TRBJ1-1; V: TRBV24-1; DNA: TGTGCCACTGGGGGGGGGCAGAAGGGGACTGAAGCTTTCTTT; CDR3: CATGGGQKGTEAFF
D: .; size: few; J: TRBJ1-1; V: TRBV13; DNA: TGTGCCAGCAGCTTACGAGGGACTACTGAAGCTTTCTTT; CDR3: CASSLRGTTEAFF
D: .; size: .; J: TRBJ1-3; V: TRBV7-2; DNA: TGTGCCAGCACGCCCCGGCCTTACGGGAACACCATATATTTT; CDR3: CASTPRPYGNTIYF
D: .; size: .; J: TRBJ2-2; V: TRBV3-1/TRBV3-2; DNA: TGTGCCAGCAGCCACCTCCAGGGCGGGGAGCTGTTTTTT; CDR3: CASSHLQGGELFF
D: TRBD1; size: .; J: TRBJ1-5; V: TRBV7-2; DNA: TGTGCCAGCAGCTTAGCCCGACAGGGGAATCAGCCCCAGCATTTT; CDR3: CASSLARQGNQPQHF
D: .; size: .; J: TRBJ1-2; V: TRBV6-6; DNA: TGTGCCAGCACAGGGCCCTATGGCTACACCTTC; CDR3: CASTGPYGYTF
D: .; size: .; J: TRBJ1-6; V: TRBV4-2; DNA: TGTGCCAGCAGCCAAGTAAGGGGACAAGGGTCACCCCTCCACTTT; CDR3: CASSQVRGQGSPLHF
D: .; size: few; J: TRBJ2-3; V: TRBV9; DNA: TGTGCCAGCAGCGGATCTCGGGGGACCCCCGCAGATACGCAGTATTTT; CDR3: CASSGSRGTPADTQYF
D: .; size: .; J: TRBJ1-4; V: TRBV9; DNA: TGTGCCAGCAGCTCCCGCGGGGGGGTTGATGAAAAACTGTTTTTT; CDR3: CASSSRGGVDEKLFF
D: .; size: .; J: TRBJ2-7; V: TRBV19; DNA: TGTGCCAGTTCACCCAAGCAGGGCAGGAGCTACGAGCAGTACTTC; CDR3: CASSPKQGRSYEQYF
D: .; size: .; J: TRBJ1-2; V: TRBV3-1/TRBV3-2; DNA: TGTGCCAGCAGCCAAGATCAGGGGTCGACCTATGGCTACACCTTC; CDR3: CASSQDQGSTYGYTF
D: .; size: .; J: TRBJ2-5; V: TRBV7-2; DNA: TGTGCCAGCAGCTTGGGGCAGTCCCCTCAAGAGACCCAGTACTTC; CDR3: CASSLGQSPQETQYF
D: .; size: .; J: TRBJ2-2; V: TRBV11-3; DNA: TGTGCCAGCAGCCGAATACTAGCCGGGGAGCTGTTTTTT; CDR3: CASSRILAGELFF
D: TRBD1; size: .; J: TRBJ1-5; V: TRBV10-2; DNA: TGCGCCAGCAGTTCCGGGACAGGGGTCAATCAGCCCCAGCATTTT; CDR3: CASSSGTGVNQPQHF
D: TRBD1; size: .; J: TRBJ1-2; V: TRBV5-1; DNA: TGCGCCAGCAGCCCTACCACGGGACAGGGTCGTCTCTACACCTTC; CDR3: CASSPTTGQGRLYTF
D: .; size: .; J: TRBJ1-1; V: TRBV2; DNA: TGTGCCAGCAGTCCGTACACTGAAGCTTTCTTT; CDR3: CASSPYTEAFF
D: .; size: .; J: TRBJ2-2; V: TRBV18; DNA: TGTGCCAGCTCACCTACAGGGAGCACCGGGGAGCTGTTTTTT; CDR3: CASSPTGSTGELFF
D: TRBD2; size: .; J: TRBJ2-3; V: TRBV7-9; DNA: TGTGCCAGCAGCCCCCCCACTGTTGGGACTAGCGGGGGGCTACCGCAGTATTTT; CDR3: CASSPPTVGTSGGLPQYF
D: TRBD2; size: .; J: TRBJ2-5; V: TRBV5-5; DNA: TGTGCCAGCAGCTCGAGCGGGGGGTTCAGTGAGACCCAGTACTTC; CDR3: CASSSSGGFSETQYF
D: TRBD1; size: .; J: TRBJ1-1; V: TRBV19; DNA: TGTGCCAGTAAACGTCACAGGGGGGGCACTGAAGCTTTCTTT; CDR3: CASKRHRGGTEAFF
D: TRBD1; size: .; J: TRBJ2-3; V: TRBV3-1/TRBV3-2; DNA: TGTGCCACCGGGACAGGGGGCACTGATACGCAGTATTTT; CDR3: CATGTGGTDTQYF
D: .; size: .; J: TRBJ1-5; V: TRBV5-5; DNA: TGTGCCAGCAGCGTCATCAGGGGTTTCGATCAGCCCCAGCATTTT; CDR3: CASSVIRGFDQPQHF
D: TRBD1; size: .; J: TRBJ1-2; V: TRBV6-4; DNA: TGTGCCAGCAGCCCAGGGGGCGACTATGGCTACACCTTC; CDR3: CASSPGGDYGYTF
D: .; size: .; J: TRBJ1-1; V: TRBV7-8; DNA: TGTGCCAGCAGCCCCTTCACTTCGGGGAATTCCAGGAGGGCTTTCTTT; CDR3: CASSPFTSGNSRRAFF
D: TRBD1; size: few; J: TRBJ1-1; V: TRBV10-3; DNA: TGTGCCATCAGGACGGGACAGATAAACACTGAAGCTTTCTTT; CDR3: CAIRTGQINTEAFF
D: .; size: .; J: TRBJ2-3; V: TRBV21-1; DNA: TGTGCCAGCAGCAAAGAGGCGGCAGGGGGCCCAGATACGCAGTATTTT; CDR3: CASSKEAAGGPDTQYF
D: TRBD1; size: .; J: TRBJ1-5; V: TRBV6-5; DNA: TGTGCCAGCAGGGACAGGGATAGGACGAATCAGCCCCAGCATTTT; CDR3: CASRDRDRTNQPQHF
D: .; size: .; J: TRBJ2-7; V: TRBV5-6; DNA: TGTGCCAGCAGCGTGTCATCCGAGCAGTACTTC; CDR3: CASSVSSEQYF
D: .; size: .; J: TRBJ2-2; V: TRBV3-1/TRBV3-2; DNA: TGTGCCAGCAGCGCCCTTGGGCACACCGGGGAGCTGTTTTTT; CDR3: CASSALGHTGELFF
D: TRBD1; size: .; J: TRBJ2-7; V: TRBV10-3; DNA: TGTGCCACGGAAGGGGGTGACAGGGGAAGCTCCTACGAGCAGTACTTC; CDR3: CATEGGDRGSSYEQYF
D: .; size: once; J: TRBJ1-2; V: TRBV29-1; DNA: TGCAGCGTTGATAACGGTGGGACAAACTATGGCTACACCTTC; CDR3: CSVDNGGTNYGYTF
D: TRBD2; size: once; J: TRBJ2-6; V: TRBV6-1; DNA: TGTGCCAGCAGTGAGGTAGCGGGGTCCGGGGCCAACGTCCTGACTTTC; CDR3: CASSEVAGSGANVLTF
D: TRBD1; size: .; J: TRBJ1-4; V: TRBV30; DNA: TGTGCCTGGAGTGTACGGACAGGGTGGGATAATGAAAAACTGTTTTTT; CDR3: CAWSVRTGWDNEKLFF
D: .; size: once; J: TRBJ1-5; V: TRBV19; DNA: TGTGCCAGTCGTCCGGGGACCCCCGGCGGGGCCCAGCATTTT; CDR3: CASRPGTPGGAQHF
D: .; size: .; J: TRBJ2-3; V: TRBV10-2; DNA: TGCGCCAGCCGACCTCCGGGGTTGGTAGATACGCAGTATTTT; CDR3: CASRPPGLVDTQYF
D: TRBD1; size: .; J: TRBJ2-7; V: TRBV6-5; DNA: TGTGCCACCCTGGGGACAGGGTTGGGGTACGAGCAGTACTTC; CDR3: CATLGTGLGYEQYF
D: .; size: many; J: TRBJ1-2; V: TRBV28; DNA: TGTGCTGGGGGGGAGGGCTATGGCTACACCTTC; CDR3: CAGGEGYGYTF
D: .; size: few; J: TRBJ2-3; V: TRBV7-3; DNA: TGTGCCAGCAGCTCCGGGGGTCTAGGGTCCACAGATACGCAGTATTTT; CDR3: CASSSGGLGSTDTQYF
D: .; size: .; J: TRBJ2-5; V: TRBV6-2/TRBV6-3; DNA: TGTGCCAGCAGTTACAGGGGTAAAGAGACCCAGTACTTC; CDR3: CASSYRGKETQYF
D: .; size: .; J: TRBJ1-1; V: TRBV3-1/TRBV3-2; DNA: TGTGCCAGCACCCCACTAAGGGGGGGGAACACTGAAGCTTTCTTT; CDR3: CASTPLRGGNTEAFF